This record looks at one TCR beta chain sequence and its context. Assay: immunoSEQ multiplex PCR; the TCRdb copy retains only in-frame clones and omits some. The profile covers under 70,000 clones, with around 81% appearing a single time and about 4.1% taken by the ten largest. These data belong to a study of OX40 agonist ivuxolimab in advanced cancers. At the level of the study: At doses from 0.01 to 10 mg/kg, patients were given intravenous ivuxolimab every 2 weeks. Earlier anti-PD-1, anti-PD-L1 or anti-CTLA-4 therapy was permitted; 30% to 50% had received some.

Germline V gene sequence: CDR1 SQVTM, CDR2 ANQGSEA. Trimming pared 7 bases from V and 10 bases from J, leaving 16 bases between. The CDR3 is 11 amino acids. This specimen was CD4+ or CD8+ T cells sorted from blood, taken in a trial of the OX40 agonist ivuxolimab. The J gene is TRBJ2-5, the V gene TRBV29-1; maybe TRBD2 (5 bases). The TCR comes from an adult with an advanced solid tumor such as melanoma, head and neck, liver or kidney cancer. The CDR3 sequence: CSAARGEGQYF. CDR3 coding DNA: TGCAGCGCTGCCCGAGGTGAGGGCCAGTACTTC.